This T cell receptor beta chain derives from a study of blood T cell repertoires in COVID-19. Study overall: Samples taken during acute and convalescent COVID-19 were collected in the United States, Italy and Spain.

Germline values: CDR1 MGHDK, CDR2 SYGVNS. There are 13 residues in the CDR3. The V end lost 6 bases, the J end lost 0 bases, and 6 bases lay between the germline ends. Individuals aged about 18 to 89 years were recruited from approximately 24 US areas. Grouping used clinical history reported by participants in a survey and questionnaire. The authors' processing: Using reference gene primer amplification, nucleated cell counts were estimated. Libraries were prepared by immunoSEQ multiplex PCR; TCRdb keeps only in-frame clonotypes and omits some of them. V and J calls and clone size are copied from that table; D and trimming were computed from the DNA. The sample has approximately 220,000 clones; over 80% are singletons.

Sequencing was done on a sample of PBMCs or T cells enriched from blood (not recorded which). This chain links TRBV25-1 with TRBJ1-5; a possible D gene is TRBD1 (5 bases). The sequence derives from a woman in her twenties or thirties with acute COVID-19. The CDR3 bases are TGTGCCAGCAGCAGGGATAGCAATCAGCCCCAGCATTTT. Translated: CASSRDSNQPQHF.